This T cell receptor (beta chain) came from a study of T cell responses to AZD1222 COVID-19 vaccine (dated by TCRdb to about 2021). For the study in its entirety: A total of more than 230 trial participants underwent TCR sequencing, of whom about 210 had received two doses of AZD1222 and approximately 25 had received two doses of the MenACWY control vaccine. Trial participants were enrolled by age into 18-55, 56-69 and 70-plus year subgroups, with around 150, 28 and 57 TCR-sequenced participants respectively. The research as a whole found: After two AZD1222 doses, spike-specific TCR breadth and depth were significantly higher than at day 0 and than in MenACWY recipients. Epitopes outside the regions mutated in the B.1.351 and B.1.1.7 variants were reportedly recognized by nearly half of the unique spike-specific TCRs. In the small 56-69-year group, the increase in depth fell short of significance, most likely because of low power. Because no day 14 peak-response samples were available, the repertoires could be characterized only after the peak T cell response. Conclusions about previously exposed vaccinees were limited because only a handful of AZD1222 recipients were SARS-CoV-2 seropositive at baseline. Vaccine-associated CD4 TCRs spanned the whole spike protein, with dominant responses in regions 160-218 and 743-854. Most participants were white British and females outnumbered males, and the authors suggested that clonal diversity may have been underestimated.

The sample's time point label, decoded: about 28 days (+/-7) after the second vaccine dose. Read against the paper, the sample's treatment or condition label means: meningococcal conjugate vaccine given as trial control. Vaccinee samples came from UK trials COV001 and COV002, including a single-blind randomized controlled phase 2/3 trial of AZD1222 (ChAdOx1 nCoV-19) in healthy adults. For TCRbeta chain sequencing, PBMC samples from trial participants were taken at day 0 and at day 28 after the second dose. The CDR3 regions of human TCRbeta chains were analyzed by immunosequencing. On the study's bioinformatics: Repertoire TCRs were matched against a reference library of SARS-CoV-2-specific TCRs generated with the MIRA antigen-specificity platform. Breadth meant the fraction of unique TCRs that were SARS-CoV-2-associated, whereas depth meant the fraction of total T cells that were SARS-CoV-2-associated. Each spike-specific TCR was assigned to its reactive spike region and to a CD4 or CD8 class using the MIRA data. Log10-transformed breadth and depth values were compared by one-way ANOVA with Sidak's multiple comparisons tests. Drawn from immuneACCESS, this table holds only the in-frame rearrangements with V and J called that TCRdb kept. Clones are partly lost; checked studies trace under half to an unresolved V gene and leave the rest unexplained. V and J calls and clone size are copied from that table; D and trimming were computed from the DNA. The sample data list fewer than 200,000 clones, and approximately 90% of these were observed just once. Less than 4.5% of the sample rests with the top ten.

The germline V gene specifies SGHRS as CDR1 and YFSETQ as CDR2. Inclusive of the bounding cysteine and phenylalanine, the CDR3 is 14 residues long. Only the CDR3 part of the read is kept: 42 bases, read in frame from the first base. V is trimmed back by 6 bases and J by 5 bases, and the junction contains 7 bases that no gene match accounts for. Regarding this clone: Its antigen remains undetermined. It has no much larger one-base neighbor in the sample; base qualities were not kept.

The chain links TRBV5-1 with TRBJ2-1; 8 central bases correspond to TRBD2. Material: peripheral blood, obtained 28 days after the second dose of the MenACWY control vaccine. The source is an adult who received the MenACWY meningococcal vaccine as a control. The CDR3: CASKGAGAHNEQFF. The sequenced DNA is TGCGCCAGCAAGGGAGCGGGAGCCCACAATGAGCAGTTCTTC.